These 8 T cell receptor beta chains originate from one sample sequenced in a study of cytomegalovirus exposure and HLA in healthy donors. PCR used 60 Vbeta primers and 13 Jbeta primers. Generated by immunoSEQ multiplex PCR, the TCRdb table keeps only in-frame clones and is missing some. The table lists fewer than 150,000 clones, roughly 80% of them singletons. The sample taken for sequencing was PBMCs. These receptors originate from a man aged 40-50 years in good health and CMV-seropositive.

This chain links TRBV5-1 with TRBJ1-2, with 8 bases aligning to TRBD1. Germline assignment: CDR1 SGHRS and CDR2 YFSETQ. The CDR3 totals 14 residues. Germline trimming cut 2 bases from V and 7 bases from J; bases unmatched to any gene: 7. The CDR3 sequence: CASSLGQGARGYTF. The CDR3 DNA reads TGCGCCAGCAGCTTAGGCCAGGGGGCGCGTGGCTACACCTTC. The variable domain in full, completed from reference TRBV5-1 and TRBJ1-2, reads KAGVTQTPRYLIKTRGQQVTLSCSPISGHRSVSWYQQTPGQGLQFLFEYFSETQRNKGNFPGRFSGRQFSNSRSEMNVSTLELGDSALYLCASSLGQGARGYTFGSGTRLTVV.

The J gene is TRBJ2-7, the V gene TRBV27; 11 bases fit TRBD1. CDR3 size: 16 residues. V shed 0 bases and J 5 bases; nucleotides not matched to a gene: 6. Germline CDR1 and CDR2: MNHEY and SMNVEV (reference sequence). CDR3 sequence: CASSLSGTGGYNEQYF. The CDR3 coding sequence is TGTGCCAGCAGTTTATCCGGGACAGGGGGGTACAACGAGCAGTACTTC.

The chain combines TRBV7-6 with TRBJ2-5; D may be TRBD1 (5 bases). The CDR3 is 14 residues long. The V and J ends lost 1 base and 0 bases respectively, with 6 bases between them. Germline V gives CDR1 SGHVS, CDR2 FNYEAQ. The CDR3 reads CASSLGQYQETQYF. As DNA, the CDR3 is TGTGCCAGCAGCTTAGGACAGTACCAAGAGACCCAGTACTTC. Based on the CDR3 plus reference TRBV7-6 and TRBJ2-5, the full variable domain is GAGVSQSPRYKVTKRGQDVALRCDPISGHVSLYWYRQALGQGPEFLTYFNYEAQQDKSGLPNDRFSAERPEGSISTLTIQRTEQRDSAMYRCASSLGQYQETQYFGPGTRLLVL.

The CDR3 loop is CASPYPARQGSSAGNTIYF. CDR3 sequence (DNA): TGTGCCAGCCCTTATCCGGCCAGACAGGGATCTTCCGCTGGAAACACCATATATTTT. V is TRBV6-4 and J is TRBJ1-3; 7 bases match TRBD1. CDR1 MRHNA and CDR2 SNTAGT come from the germline V gene. The length of the CDR3 is 19 residues. The V gene end was trimmed by 8 bases and the J gene end by 2 bases; junction bases not matched to a gene: 21.

V gene TRBV21-1 combines with J gene TRBJ1-1. TRBV21-1 is noted as a pseudogene. This CDR3 is built from 15 residues. The CDR3 loop reads CASSDKWEGKNEAFF. CDR3 sequence (DNA): TGTGCCAGCAGCGACAAGTGGGAGGGGAAGAATGAAGCTTTCTTT.

This chain uses TRBV5-4 with TRBJ2-7; the D gene is possibly TRBD2 (5 bases). The V gene lost 0 bases and the J gene lost 7 bases, with 11 bases spanning the gap. This CDR3 comprises 13 residues. Germline CDR1 SGHNT, CDR2 YYREEE (reference sequence). Written as DNA, the CDR3 is TGTGCCAGCAGCTTGGCCGTCGGGGTTGAGCAGTACTTC. This translates into CASSLAVGVEQYF.

V usage is TRBV6-5 and J usage is TRBJ2-1; D is uncertain. Trimming cost V 2 bases and J 12 bases, with 14 bases left between them. Germline V CDR1 and CDR2: MNHEY, SVGAGI. This CDR3 is 13 amino acids long. The CDR3 sequence is CASSYNPSLPQFF. For the CDR3, the DNA is TGTGCCAGCAGTTACAATCCTTCTCTCCCGCAGTTCTTC.

This clone was seen a single time. CDR3 in amino acids: CASSLHSNLRGGEQFF. The CDR3 region has the DNA TGTGCCAGCAGTTTACATAGTAACCTCAGGGGTGGTGAGCAGTTCTTC. The chain carries TRBV28 and TRBJ2-1, with D possibly being TRBD1 (6 bases). CDR1 MDHEN and CDR2 SYDVKM come from the germline V gene. The CDR3 is made up of 16 amino acids. The V gene lost 2 bases and the J gene lost 9 bases, with 20 bases spanning the gap.